Shown below are 20 T cell receptor beta chains from a single sample sequenced in a study of T cell responses to AZD1222 COVID-19 vaccine. Profiling relied on immunoSEQ multiplex PCR, and the TCRdb table lists in-frame clones only, not all of them. The sample consists of some 140,000 clones, 80% to 95% of them appearing once. Sequencing used peripheral blood, obtained 28 days after the second AZD1222 dose. The receptors were sampled from an adult who received the AZD1222 COVID-19 vaccine.

This sequence joins TRBV30 and TRBJ2-7; TRBD2 is a possible D gene (6 bases). The germline V and J ends were trimmed by 1 base and 5 bases, with 15 bases remaining between them. CDR1 is GTSNPN, CDR2 SVGIG, per germline (reference sequence). The CDR3 spans 14 residues. This chain's CDR3 is CAWSAGGGGDEQYV. Written as DNA, the CDR3 is TGTGCCTGGAGTGCCGGGGGAGGCGGGGACGAGCAGTACGTC.

The V call is TRBV7-8, the J call TRBJ1-5; D is perhaps TRBD1 (5 bases). V was clipped by 4 bases and J by 3 bases, with 7 bases between them. From germline, CDR1 is SGHVS and CDR2 FQNEAQ. This CDR3 spans 13 amino acids. CDR3 sequence reads: CASSWDLNQPQHF. CDR3 nucleotides: TGTGCCAGCAGCTGGGACCTCAATCAGCCCCAGCATTTT. The variable domain in full, completed from reference TRBV7-8 and TRBJ1-5, reads GAGVSQSPRYKVAKRGQDVALRCDPISGHVSLFWYQQALGQGPEFLTYFQNEAQLDKSGLPSDRFFAERPEGSVSTLKIQRTQQEDSAVYLCASSWDLNQPQHFGDGTRLSIL.

This clone has just a few counts. V gene TRBV7-8 combines with J gene TRBJ2-5, with no clear D. V gave up 5 bases and J gave up 1 base, with 14 bases separating them. This CDR3 has 15 amino acids. The germline gives CDR1 SGHVS, CDR2 FQNEAQ. The CDR3 here is CASSPTAGFQETQYF. DNA of the CDR3: TGTGCCAGCAGCCCTACCGCTGGGTTCCAAGAGACCCAGTACTTC.

CDR3 loop: CASNQGPLVGGYTF. In DNA form, the CDR3 reads TGTGCCAGCAACCAGGGGCCTTTAGTGGGTGGCTACACCTTC. V and J are TRBV2 and TRBJ1-2; D possibly corresponds to TRBD1 (6 bases). Germline V gives CDR1 SNHLY, CDR2 FYNNEI. CDR3 length: 14 amino acids. V gave up 7 bases and J gave up 7 bases, with 19 bases separating them. Drawing the rest from reference TRBV2 and TRBJ1-2, the complete variable domain is EPEVTQTPSHQVTQMGQEVILRCVPISNHLYFYWYRQILGQKVEFLVSFYNNEISEKSEIFDDQFSVERPDGSNFTLKIRSTKLEDSAMYFCASNQGPLVGGYTFGSGTRLTVV.

The J gene is TRBJ2-5, the V gene TRBV12-3 or TRBV12-4; no clear D. The ends were cut back, 6 bases at V and 2 bases at J, with 10 bases in the middle. The CDR3 runs to 13 residues. The CDR3 nucleotides read TGTGCCAGCAGCCAGAATATACAAGAGACCCAGTACTTC. Translating it yields CASSQNIQETQYF.

This chain links TRBV11-2 with TRBJ1-2, with TRBD1 matching over 9 bases. V trimming: 1 base; J trimming: 4 bases; junction bases outside the gene matches: 1. CDR3 length: 14 residues. Germline CDR1 is SGHAT and CDR2 is FQNNGV. The CDR3 loop reads CASSLGDRAYGYTF. CDR3 nucleotide sequence: TGTGCCAGCAGCTTAGGGGACAGGGCCTATGGCTACACCTTC.

This chain joins TRBV5-1 and TRBJ2-1; D remains unclear. Germline CDR1 is SGHRS and CDR2 is YFSETQ. The CDR3 loop spans 13 amino acids. V was shortened by 0 bases and J by 5 bases, with 6 bases between the two germline ends. The CDR3 DNA is TGCGCCAGCAGCTTGGGGTGGAACAATGAGCAGTTCTTC. Residues: CASSLGWNNEQFF. The full variable domain, rest sourced from reference TRBV5-1 and TRBJ2-1, is KAGVTQTPRYLIKTRGQQVTLSCSPISGHRSVSWYQQTPGQGLQFLFEYFSETQRNKGNFPGRFSGRQFSNSRSEMNVSTLELGDSALYLCASSLGWNNEQFFGPGTRLTVL.

This clone was recorded once. The V gene is TRBV3-1 (or the pseudogene TRBV3-2), the J gene TRBJ1-5; D is undetermined. The V gene lost 0 bases and the J gene lost 3 bases, with 9 bases spanning the gap. Per germline, CDR1 LGHDT and CDR2 YNNKEL (reference sequence). This CDR3 region has 15 residues. The CDR3 loop reads CASSQDLSYNQPQHF. For the CDR3, the DNA is TGTGCCAGCAGCCAAGATTTGAGTTACAATCAGCCCCAGCATTTT.

The chain joins TRBV6-5 to TRBJ1-2, with D uncertain. The V and J ends lost 6 bases and 4 bases respectively, with 12 bases between them. This CDR3 region has 13 residues. CDR1 is MNHEY and CDR2 is SVGAGI in the germline V gene. The CDR3 region is CASSIDTGYGYTF. For the CDR3, the DNA is TGTGCCAGCAGCATAGACACTGGCTATGGCTACACCTTC.

The chain is built from TRBV19 and TRBJ1-2; 11 nucleotides agree with TRBD1. CDR3 length: 14 residues. J gave up 8 bases and V 5 bases, and 7 bases lay outside the gene matches. Germline loops: CDR1 LNHDA, CDR2 SQIVND (reference sequence). The CDR3 here is CASSFGQGAWGYTF. The CDR3 DNA follows: TGTGCCAGTAGTTTCGGACAGGGGGCTTGGGGCTACACCTTC. Full variable domain (remainder filled in from reference TRBV19 and TRBJ1-2): DGGITQSPKYLFRKEGQNVTLSCEQNLNHDAMYWYRQDPGQGLRLIYYSQIVNDFQKGDIAEGYSVSREKKESFPLTVTSAQKNPTAFYLCASSFGQGAWGYTFGSGTRLTVV.

The chain employs TRBV11-3 and TRBJ1-1; no reliable D call. This CDR3 spans 13 amino acids. Germline-derived CDR1 and CDR2 are SGHNT and YENEEA. The V gene lost 6 bases and the J gene lost 8 bases, with 16 bases spanning the gap. CDR3 sequence reads: CASREGRSMEAFF. The CDR3 nucleotides read TGTGCCAGCAGAGAGGGCAGGTCAATGGAAGCTTTCTTT.

J is TRBJ2-3 and V is TRBV29-1; 10 bases align to TRBD1. In germline, CDR1 is SQVTM, CDR2 ANQGSEA. The V gene end was trimmed by 4 bases and the J gene end by 0 bases; junction bases not matched to a gene: 4. CDR3 length: 15 residues. Here the CDR3 reads CSVVWTGGSTDTQYF. The CDR3 DNA follows: TGCAGCGTTGTTTGGACAGGGGGGAGCACAGATACGCAGTATTTT.

This chain connects TRBV6-2 or TRBV6-3 to TRBJ1-5; TRBD1 matches 10 bases. The length of the CDR3 is 15 residues. The ends lost 4 bases at V and 4 bases at J; junction bases unmatched: 4. Germline values: CDR1 MNHEY, CDR2 SVGEGT. The CDR3 nucleotides are TGTGCCAGCAGTTTATGGACAGGGGGGAATCAGCCCCAGCATTTT. Encoded protein: CASSLWTGGNQPQHF.

The rearrangement uses TRBV6-2 or TRBV6-3 and TRBJ1-3; D is uncertain. The CDR3 totals 14 residues. Germline V gene sequence: CDR1 MNHEY, CDR2 SVGEGT. V lost 2 bases and J 2 bases, leaving 7 bases between the germline ends. The CDR3 here is CASSYLGTGNTIYF. For the CDR3, the DNA is TGTGCCAGCAGTTACCTCGGGACTGGAAACACCATATATTTT.

The chain couples TRBV9 to TRBJ2-5; D could derive from TRBD1 or TRBD2 (6 bases each). The CDR3 covers 15 residues. Germline CDR1 reads SGDLS; CDR2 reads YYNGEE. Trimming stripped 4 bases from V and 1 base from J, with 14 bases between. CDR3 in DNA: TGTGCCAGCAGCCCCGGAGGGGGGCTCCAAGAGACCCAGTACTTC. Encoded protein: CASSPGGGLQETQYF.

V gene TRBV2 combines with J gene TRBJ1-5, with 8 bases identical to TRBD1. J was trimmed by 3 bases and V by 3 bases; bases with no gene match: 4. Germline values: CDR1 SNHLY, CDR2 FYNNEI. The CDR3 has 15 residues. CDR3 sequence (DNA): TGTGCCAGCAGTGACCAGGGGGCTGCCAATCAGCCCCAGCATTTT. This encodes CASSDQGAANQPQHF. The variable domain in full, completed from reference TRBV2 and TRBJ1-5, reads EPEVTQTPSHQVTQMGQEVILRCVPISNHLYFYWYRQILGQKVEFLVSFYNNEISEKSEIFDDQFSVERPDGSNFTLKIRSTKLEDSAMYFCASSDQGAANQPQHFGDGTRLSIL.

The gene calls are TRBV5-1 and TRBJ2-7; D gene unclear. Germline V lookup: CDR1 SGHRS, CDR2 YFSETQ. V lost 0 bases and J lost 5, with 6 bases in between. The CDR3 runs to 12 residues. CDR3 sequence (DNA): TGCGCCAGCAGCTTGGGGTTGAACGAGCAGTACTTC. Translation: CASSLGLNEQYF.

In this sample, this clone turned up once. V is TRBV9 and J is TRBJ2-3, with 7 positions matching TRBD2. Looked up from germline, CDR1 is SGDLS and CDR2 is YYNGEE. This CDR3 comprises 15 residues. J was trimmed by 2 bases and V by 3 bases; bases with no gene match: 6. CDR3 in DNA: TGTGCCAGCAGCGCCGGACTAGTAAACACAGATACGCAGTATTTT. It encodes CASSAGLVNTDTQYF.

V usage is TRBV19 and J usage is TRBJ1-5; D is unclear. Between the trimmed V and J ends, which lost 5 bases and 4 bases, there was a span of 6 bases. This CDR3 has 12 residues. Germline lookup yields CDR1 LNHDA and CDR2 SQIVND (reference sequence). The CDR3 sequence: CASSGENQPQHF. The CDR3 DNA follows: TGTGCCAGTAGTGGGGAGAATCAGCCCCAGCATTTT.

V and J are TRBV9 and TRBJ1-5; TRBD1 aligns across 8 bases. Germline V lookup: CDR1 SGDLS, CDR2 YYNGEE. The CDR3 contains 15 residues. Germline trimming cut 4 bases from V and 6 bases from J; bases unmatched to any gene: 9. The CDR3 reads CASSPDPGGGQPQHF. In nucleotides, the CDR3 is TGTGCCAGCAGCCCGGACCCAGGGGGCGGTCAGCCCCAGCATTTT.